The TCR beta chain under discussion was sequenced for a study of cytomegalovirus exposure and HLA in healthy donors. Primers for the PCR totalled 60 Vbeta and 13 Jbeta. Repertoires were generated with immunoSEQ multiplex PCR, while TCRdb's copy carries only in-frame clones and drops some. Of 180,000 or so clones in the sample, about two thirds were seen once. Concerning this clone: Antigen: not known.

Overall study findings and caveats: Later analysis showed TCR association rates varying by HLA locus, highest for DRB1 and lowest for HLA-C. A previous analysis found most TCR beta V segments productive roughly 87% or roughly 30% of the time. Later genetic work tied a missense DCLRE1C variant to beta-chain V and J trimming. A later analysis associated 15,000 to 20,000 TCR beta sequences with HLA alleles at a 0.05 false discovery rate.

Trimming took 1 base from V and 13 from J; bases not matched to a gene: 4. Per germline, CDR1 SGHTA and CDR2 FQGTGA. The CDR3 extends over 12 amino acids. The chain employs TRBV7-3 and TRBJ2-1; 7 bases are a match to TRBD1. This sequence originates from a human donor in good health. The sample consisted of PBMCs. The CDR3 DNA reads as TGTGCCAGCAGCTTAAATAGGGACAGTCAGTTCTTC. It translates to CASSLNRDSQFF. The whole variable domain, remainder taken from reference TRBV7-3 and TRBJ2-1, is GAGVSQTPSNKVTEKGKYVELRCDPISGHTALYWYRQSLGQGPEFLIYFQGTGAADDSGLPNDRFFAVRPEGSVSTLKIQRTERGDSAVYLCASSLNRDSQFFGPGTRLTVL.